The present T cell receptor beta chain was sequenced within a study of cytomegalovirus exposure and HLA in healthy donors. PCR involved 60 Vbeta and 13 Jbeta primers. Profiling relied on immunoSEQ multiplex PCR, and the TCRdb table lists in-frame clones only, not all of them. The sample records 150,000 to 200,000 clones, roughly 74% being singletons. Trimming took 4 bases from V and 3 from J; bases not matched to a gene: 9. Per germline, CDR1 MDHEN and CDR2 SYDVKM. This CDR3 comprises 15 residues. The receptor was derived from a woman aged 25 to 39 in good health and CMV-seropositive. Input material: PBMCs. The chain uses TRBV28 and TRBJ2-7, with 7 bases matching TRBD2. CDR3 region: CASSSAGDGDYEQYF. The CDR3 DNA reads as TGTGCCAGCAGTTCGGCGGGAGACGGGGACTACGAGCAGTACTTC.